This is a list of T cell receptor beta chains from one sample in a study of T-cell reconstitution after alpha-beta-depleted transplantation in children. TCRdb used MiXCR to reprocess the PCR reads, holding one entry per CDR3 protein. The data contain 45,000 to 55,000 distinct CDR3 sequences, under 6.5% of them singletons. The specimen was PBMCs, mostly from graft donor cells, collected 60 days after TCRalphabeta/CD19-depleted stem cell transplant. These receptors were taken from a female patient aged 2 to 10 who had a stem cell transplant for aplastic anemia, so the T cells may come from the graft donor. CDR3s include the opening cysteine and the closing phenylalanine or tryptophan. The D gene is left open where the match is weak. A clone size is listed for some rows: how often the clone was seen (once, few, many), or a class if it is expanded.

j_gene: TRBJ2-5
abundance: .
v_gene: TRBV7-3
d_gene: TRBD1
CDR3nt: TGTGCCAGCAGCTTAATGACAGGGGGTTTGGAGACCCAGTACTTC
CDR3aa: CASSLMTGGLETQYF

j_gene: TRBJ1-1
abundance: few
v_gene: TRBV29-1
d_gene: .
CDR3nt: TGCAGCGTTGAAGTCCTGAACACTGAAGCTTTCTTT
CDR3aa: CSVEVLNTEAFF

j_gene: TRBJ2-3
abundance: many
v_gene: TRBV29-1
d_gene: .
CDR3nt: TGCAGCGTCGGTAACAGGGTAAAGGTCACAGATACGCAGTATTTT
CDR3aa: CSVGNRVKVTDTQYF

j_gene: TRBJ2-5
abundance: many
v_gene: TRBV20-1
d_gene: TRBD1
CDR3nt: TGCAGTGCCCCCGCAGGGGGTCCACAAGAGACCCAGTACTTC
CDR3aa: CSAPAGGPQETQYF

j_gene: TRBJ2-5
abundance: few
v_gene: TRBV5-1
d_gene: TRBD1
CDR3nt: TGCGCCAGCAGCTTATCCTCGGACAGGGTCCAAGAGACCCAGTACTTC
CDR3aa: CASSLSSDRVQETQYF

j_gene: TRBJ2-1
abundance: many
v_gene: TRBV28
d_gene: TRBD2
CDR3nt: TGTGCCAGCAGTTTCTCTAGCGGGACTTACAATGAGCAGTTCTTC
CDR3aa: CASSFSSGTYNEQFF

j_gene: TRBJ2-2
abundance: many
v_gene: TRBV24-1
d_gene: TRBD1
CDR3nt: TGTGCCACCAGTGATTGGACAGGGAACACCGGGGAGCTGTTTTTT
CDR3aa: CATSDWTGNTGELFF

j_gene: TRBJ2-7
abundance: many
v_gene: TRBV28
d_gene: TRBD2
CDR3nt: TGTGCCAGCAGAGAAGCGGGGGGCCCCTACGAGCAGTACTTC
CDR3aa: CASREAGGPYEQYF

j_gene: TRBJ2-5
abundance: many
v_gene: TRBV7-8
d_gene: TRBD1
CDR3nt: TGTGCCAGCAGCTTAGCGACAGGGGGAGAGACCCAGTACTTC
CDR3aa: CASSLATGGETQYF

j_gene: TRBJ1-1
abundance: few
v_gene: TRBV14
d_gene: .
CDR3nt: TGTGCCAGCAGCCAATCCCCGGGACTTAAAGCTTTCTTT
CDR3aa: CASSQSPGLKAFF

j_gene: TRBJ2-3
abundance: many
v_gene: TRBV7-9
d_gene: TRBD2
CDR3nt: TGTGCCAGCAGCCTACGACTAGCGGGAGGGCCGACAGATACGCAGTATTTT
CDR3aa: CASSLRLAGGPTDTQYF

j_gene: TRBJ2-3
abundance: many
v_gene: TRBV18
d_gene: .
CDR3nt: TGTGCCAGCTCACCACCGGGCCGCGCAGATACGCAGTATTTT
CDR3aa: CASSPPGRADTQYF

j_gene: TRBJ2-1
abundance: .
v_gene: TRBV19
d_gene: TRBD2
CDR3nt: TGTGCCAGTAGTGGGCGGGGGGGAGTTGACCAGTTCTTC
CDR3aa: CASSGRGGVDQFF

j_gene: TRBJ2-7
abundance: few
v_gene: TRBV28
d_gene: .
CDR3nt: TGTGCCAGCAGTTGGTCCGGCGAGCAGTACTTC
CDR3aa: CASSWSGEQYF

j_gene: TRBJ1-6
abundance: many
v_gene: TRBV5-1
d_gene: .
CDR3nt: TGCGCCAGCAGCCCCGGGGAGGGCTTGTATTCACCCCTCCACTTT
CDR3aa: CASSPGEGLYSPLHF

j_gene: TRBJ2-7
abundance: many
v_gene: TRBV11-2
d_gene: .
CDR3nt: TGTGCCAGCAGCTTACCCTACGAGCAGTACTTC
CDR3aa: CASSLPYEQYF

j_gene: TRBJ1-1
abundance: .
v_gene: TRBV5-1
d_gene: .
CDR3nt: TGCGCCAGCAGCGACGGTTTGCAGTCGAGGATGGTGAACACTGAAGCTTTCTTT
CDR3aa: CASSDGLQSRMVNTEAFF

j_gene: TRBJ2-3
abundance: .
v_gene: TRBV7-3
d_gene: .
CDR3nt: TGTGCCAGCAGCTTAACGAAGAAAGATACGCAGTATTTT
CDR3aa: CASSLTKKDTQYF

j_gene: TRBJ2-1
abundance: .
v_gene: TRBV19
d_gene: .
CDR3nt: TGTGCCAGTAGTATAGGGGGGGACACTATTTACAATGAGCAGTTCTTC
CDR3aa: CASSIGGDTIYNEQFF

j_gene: TRBJ2-1
abundance: .
v_gene: TRBV30
d_gene: .
CDR3nt: TGTGCCTGGAGGAACCGGGGGGGGACAGGCTTGGTGTACAATGAGCAGTTCTTC
CDR3aa: CAWRNRGGTGLVYNEQFF

j_gene: TRBJ2-3
abundance: many
v_gene: TRBV5-1
d_gene: .
CDR3nt: TGCGCCAGCAGCTTGGCACGCGGGGCCACAGATACGCAGTATTTT
CDR3aa: CASSLARGATDTQYF

j_gene: TRBJ2-7
abundance: many
v_gene: TRBV20-1
d_gene: .
CDR3nt: TGCAGTGCCGAAGATGAAATGATAGACGAGCAGTACTTC
CDR3aa: CSAEDEMIDEQYF

j_gene: TRBJ1-2
abundance: many
v_gene: TRBV28
d_gene: TRBD1
CDR3nt: TGTGCCAGCAGTTTGTTGACAGGGGGCTACACCTTC
CDR3aa: CASSLLTGGYTF

j_gene: TRBJ1-2
abundance: few
v_gene: TRBV28
d_gene: TRBD1
CDR3nt: TGTGCCAGCAGTTTATCCGGGACAGGGGCTTGGAACGACTATGGCTACACCTTC
CDR3aa: CASSLSGTGAWNDYGYTF

j_gene: TRBJ2-3
abundance: many
v_gene: TRBV15
d_gene: .
CDR3nt: TGTGCCACCAGCAGACCCACCGGGGCACAGGATACGCAGTATTTT
CDR3aa: CATSRPTGAQDTQYF

j_gene: TRBJ2-1
abundance: many
v_gene: TRBV20-1
d_gene: .
CDR3nt: TGCAGTGCTAGAGATCGAAATAGCGGTTACAATGAGCAGTTCTTC
CDR3aa: CSARDRNSGYNEQFF

j_gene: TRBJ1-1
abundance: many
v_gene: TRBV6-5
d_gene: TRBD1
CDR3nt: TGTGCCAGCAGTTACAGGAGACAGGGGGCGCCAGAAGCTTTCTTT
CDR3aa: CASSYRRQGAPEAFF

j_gene: TRBJ1-1
abundance: few
v_gene: TRBV5-1
d_gene: .
CDR3nt: TGCGCCAGCGGTGGGGATTGGGACACTGAAGCTTTCTTT
CDR3aa: CASGGDWDTEAFF

j_gene: TRBJ2-7
abundance: many
v_gene: TRBV28
d_gene: TRBD2
CDR3nt: TGTGCCAGCAGTTTATTCCTAGCGGGAGGGGCCGGCGAGCAGTACTTC
CDR3aa: CASSLFLAGGAGEQYF

j_gene: TRBJ2-3
abundance: many
v_gene: TRBV7-3
d_gene: .
CDR3nt: TGTGCCAGCAGCTTAATCCAGTCCCGAGCAGATACGCAGTATTTT
CDR3aa: CASSLIQSRADTQYF

j_gene: TRBJ2-3
abundance: many
v_gene: TRBV29-1
d_gene: .
CDR3nt: TGCAGCGTTGTCAGGACTAGCACAGATACGCAGTATTTT
CDR3aa: CSVVRTSTDTQYF

j_gene: TRBJ2-1
abundance: many
v_gene: TRBV9
d_gene: .
CDR3nt: TGTGCCAGCAGCGTAGGGAGGAGCTCCTACAATGAGCAGTTCTTC
CDR3aa: CASSVGRSSYNEQFF

j_gene: TRBJ2-3
abundance: many
v_gene: TRBV12-3/TRBV12-4
d_gene: TRBD2
CDR3nt: TGTGCCAGCAGTTTTGGGATCTCTAGCGGAAGCACAGATACGCAGTATTTT
CDR3aa: CASSFGISSGSTDTQYF

j_gene: TRBJ2-4
abundance: many
v_gene: TRBV12-3/TRBV12-4
d_gene: .
CDR3nt: TGTGCCAGCAGTTCAGGGGTAGCCAAAAACATTCAGTACTTC
CDR3aa: CASSSGVAKNIQYF

j_gene: TRBJ2-1
abundance: many
v_gene: TRBV5-1
d_gene: TRBD1
CDR3nt: TGCGCCAGCAGCTTGGGACAGGGGTTGGGGCAGTTCTTC
CDR3aa: CASSLGQGLGQFF

j_gene: TRBJ2-7
abundance: many
v_gene: TRBV7-2
d_gene: .
CDR3nt: TGTGCCAGCAGCTTGCGGACTGCAACCCCCTACGAGCAGTACTTC
CDR3aa: CASSLRTATPYEQYF

j_gene: TRBJ2-3
abundance: many
v_gene: TRBV29-1
d_gene: TRBD2
CDR3nt: TGCAGCGTTGGGAGGCTAGCGGGAGTGGCAGATACGCAGTATTTT
CDR3aa: CSVGRLAGVADTQYF

j_gene: TRBJ2-7
abundance: .
v_gene: TRBV9
d_gene: TRBD2
CDR3nt: TGTGCCAGCAGCGTAGAGGGACTAGCGGGAGTAGAGCAGTACTTC
CDR3aa: CASSVEGLAGVEQYF

j_gene: TRBJ2-7
abundance: many
v_gene: TRBV10-3
d_gene: .
CDR3nt: TGTGCCATCAGTCAATCCCTTCGTGCTTCCGCCTACGAGCAGTACTTC
CDR3aa: CAISQSLRASAYEQYF

j_gene: TRBJ1-1
abundance: many
v_gene: TRBV20-1
d_gene: .
CDR3nt: TGCAGTGCTAGAGTAGGGTGGACTGAAGCTTTCTTT
CDR3aa: CSARVGWTEAFF

j_gene: TRBJ1-3
abundance: .
v_gene: TRBV5-1
d_gene: .
CDR3nt: TGCGCCAGCAGAGCGACGTTGGGAAACACCATATATTTT
CDR3aa: CASRATLGNTIYF

j_gene: TRBJ1-2
abundance: many
v_gene: TRBV18
d_gene: TRBD1
CDR3nt: TGTGCCAGCTCCCCTTTCGGGACAGGGGAGGGCTACACCTTC
CDR3aa: CASSPFGTGEGYTF

j_gene: TRBJ2-3
abundance: many
v_gene: TRBV2
d_gene: .
CDR3nt: TGTGCCAGTTCGCCACTGGATACGCAGTATTTT
CDR3aa: CASSPLDTQYF

j_gene: TRBJ2-6
abundance: .
v_gene: TRBV30
d_gene: .
CDR3nt: TGTGCCTGGATCCCAGGGGCCGGGACCAACGTCCTGACTTTC
CDR3aa: CAWIPGAGTNVLTF

j_gene: TRBJ2-7
abundance: .
v_gene: TRBV10-2
d_gene: .
CDR3nt: TGCGCCAGCAGTGAGAGGTCAGATAGTTCCTACGAGCAGTACTTC
CDR3aa: CASSERSDSSYEQYF

j_gene: TRBJ2-3
abundance: .
v_gene: TRBV24-1
d_gene: .
CDR3nt: TGTGCCACCAGTGATTTCATGGGCGGCGGAGATACGCAGTATTTT
CDR3aa: CATSDFMGGGDTQYF

j_gene: TRBJ1-1
abundance: few
v_gene: TRBV3-1
d_gene: .
CDR3nt: TGTGCCAGCAGCCAGATGAACACTGAAGCTTTCTTT
CDR3aa: CASSQMNTEAFF

j_gene: TRBJ2-5
abundance: many
v_gene: TRBV27
d_gene: TRBD2
CDR3nt: TGTGCCAGCAGTCCCGGACTAGCAGAGACCCAGTACTTC
CDR3aa: CASSPGLAETQYF

j_gene: TRBJ2-5
abundance: few
v_gene: TRBV28
d_gene: TRBD2
CDR3nt: TGTGCCAGCAGTTCTCTAGCGGGAGAAAAGACCCAGTACTTC
CDR3aa: CASSSLAGEKTQYF

j_gene: TRBJ2-2
abundance: many
v_gene: TRBV5-1
d_gene: .
CDR3nt: TGCGCCAGCAGCCCGGGACCAGACACCGGGGAGCTGTTTTTT
CDR3aa: CASSPGPDTGELFF

j_gene: TRBJ2-7
abundance: many
v_gene: TRBV7-2
d_gene: TRBD2
CDR3nt: TGTGCCAGCAGCTTATCACTAGCGGTCTACGAGCAGTACTTC
CDR3aa: CASSLSLAVYEQYF

j_gene: TRBJ2-7
abundance: many
v_gene: TRBV30
d_gene: TRBD1
CDR3nt: TGTGCCTGGAGCCGGGACAGGAAGTACGAGCAGTACTTC
CDR3aa: CAWSRDRKYEQYF

j_gene: TRBJ2-1
abundance: many
v_gene: TRBV5-1
d_gene: .
CDR3nt: TGCGCCAGCAGCTTGGAAGGTGTTAACAATGAGCAGTTCTTC
CDR3aa: CASSLEGVNNEQFF

j_gene: TRBJ2-2
abundance: many
v_gene: TRBV12-3/TRBV12-4
d_gene: TRBD2
CDR3nt: TGTGCCAGCAGGGTAGGGCGGGAGCAGAACACCGGGGAGCTGTTTTTT
CDR3aa: CASRVGREQNTGELFF

j_gene: TRBJ2-7
abundance: many
v_gene: TRBV20-1
d_gene: TRBD2
CDR3nt: TGCAGTGCTAGAGATAGTAGCGGGAGAGGTAACGAGCAGTACTTC
CDR3aa: CSARDSSGRGNEQYF